A single count supports the clone carrying this T cell receptor beta chain. The sample belongs to a study of blood T cell repertoires in COVID-19. Study at large: The United States, Italy and Spain supplied acute and convalescent COVID-19 samples. PBMCs, B-cell-depleted T cells, or T cells provided the cDNA or gDNA that made up the material.

How the authors handled the data: Estimation of nucleated cell counts was performed using reference gene primer amplification. TCRdb's table, derived via immunoSEQ multiplex PCR, lists solely in-frame clones and lacks some. That table furnishes V, J and clone size, whereas the DNA furnished D and trimming. The sample shows about 260,000 clones, 70% to 90% of them seen only once. The CDR3 has 14 residues. Per the germline V gene, CDR1 is LGHNA and CDR2 is YSLEER. V dropped 0 bases and J dropped 6 bases, with 8 bases sitting between them. The source of this sequence is a man between 18 and 29 years old with active or convalescent COVID-19. Material for sequencing was peripheral blood. The chain employs TRBV4-3 and TRBJ2-2, with D perhaps matching TRBD1 (5 bases). CDR3 in amino acids: CASSQEGVSGELFF. The CDR3 DNA is TGCGCCAGCAGCCAAGAAGGGGTGTCCGGGGAGCTGTTTTTT.